The clone carrying this T cell receptor beta chain was found many times. Its antigen is undetermined. This sample was taken from a study of T cells in Graves' hyperthyroidism and ophthalmopathy. General study points: Most thyroid clonotypes that were expanded above 0.001 also turned up in blood.

This CDR3 contains 13 residues. The trim removed 1 base at V and 2 bases at J, leaving 1 base unmatched. Germline V lookup: CDR1 GTSNPN, CDR2 SVGIG (reference sequence). Amplification of TCR beta CDR3 regions used RNA as the template. First-round RT-PCR of the TCR CDR3 relied on the HTBI primer set. MiXCR, applied by TCRdb to the multiplex PCR reads, yields one record per CDR3 protein. The data show fewer than 600,000 distinct CDR3 sequences, with around 13% seen just once and about 15% held by the top ten. The clonotype comes from a woman between 35 and 50 years old with Graves' hyperthyroidism. The source material was blood. V usage is TRBV30 and J usage is TRBJ2-7; 8 positions match TRBD1. CDR3 loop: CAWSAGGTYEQYF. CDR3 sequence (DNA): TGTGCCTGGAGTGCAGGGGGCACCTACGAGCAGTACTTC.